Following are 23 T cell receptor beta chains from one sample sequenced in a study of T cells in Graves' hyperthyroidism and ophthalmopathy. Amplification targeted TCR beta CDR3 regions from RNA transcripts. First-round RT-PCR targeting the TCR CDR3 was performed with the HTBI primer set. TCRdb re-analysed the multiplex PCR reads in MiXCR, keeping a single row per CDR3 protein. The top ten clones hold about 11% of a sample with 450,000 to 550,000 distinct CDR3 sequences, approximately 25% of them seen once. Sample: blood. These receptors all come from a woman younger than 45 with Graves' ophthalmopathy.

Only a few counts were recorded for this clonotype. The J gene is TRBJ2-6, the V gene TRBV4-1; no firm D call. The CDR3 has 15 amino acids. The germline CDR1 and CDR2 sequences are MGHRA and YSYEKL. V lost 1 base and J 3 bases, leaving 7 bases between the germline ends. The CDR3 bases are TGCGCCAGCAGCCAAGGCCCAGGTGGGGCCAACGTCCTGACTTTC. Its protein is CASSQGPGGANVLTF.

The chain has TRBV29-1 and TRBJ1-2; 7 nucleotides align to TRBD1. The CDR3 contains 13 residues. Germline CDR1 is SQVTM and CDR2 is ANQGSEA. V gave up 7 bases and J gave up 0 bases; unmatched junction bases: 5. The CDR3 DNA reads as TGCAGCGGAGGGGACAGAGCTAACTATGGCTACACCTTC. Translating it yields CSGGDRANYGYTF.

This clonotype was observed many times. This chain connects TRBV10-3 to TRBJ1-2; no clear D. The V and J ends lost 7 bases and 0 bases respectively, with 9 bases between them. CDR3 length: 13 residues. The V gene's germline CDR1 is ENHRY and CDR2 SYGVKD. The chain's CDR3 is CAITGSSNYGYTF. The CDR3 region has the DNA TGTGCCATCACGGGCTCCTCTAACTATGGCTACACCTTC.

This clonotype was detected many times. V gene TRBV5-1 combines with J gene TRBJ1-2; a weak D match, TRBD1 (5 bases). Trimming shortened V by 0 bases and J by 4 bases, and 16 bases separated the two germline ends. The germline gives CDR1 SGHRS, CDR2 YFSETQ. The CDR3 is 16 residues long. CDR3 sequence: CASSLARAGNFYGYTF. As DNA, the CDR3 is TGCGCCAGCAGCTTGGCTCGGGCAGGGAATTTCTATGGCTACACCTTC.

This clonotype was found many times. The J gene is TRBJ2-5, the V gene TRBV12-3 or TRBV12-4, with 14 nucleotides matching TRBD2. This CDR3 region has 16 residues. V dropped 1 base and J dropped 5; count of bases not matched to a gene: 3. CDR3 region: CASSLETSGGAETQYF. Written as DNA, the CDR3 is TGTGCCAGCAGTTTAGAGACTAGCGGGGGGGCCGAGACCCAGTACTTC.

This clonotype was observed a handful of times. The V and J genes are TRBV10-3 and TRBJ1-5, with D perhaps matching TRBD1 (5 bases). This CDR3 has 13 amino acids. In germline, CDR1 is ENHRY, CDR2 SYGVKD. V lost 6 bases to trimming and J lost 5 bases, with 11 bases between them. The CDR3 protein is CAIRAGGDQPQHF. Here the CDR3 DNA reads TGTGCCATCAGGGCGGGGGGGGATCAGCCCCAGCATTTT.

In this sample, this clonotype turned up many times. This chain uses TRBV11-3 with TRBJ2-7; D might be TRBD1 or TRBD2, each matching 5 bases. Germline CDR1 SGHNT, CDR2 YENEEA. Trimming stripped 0 bases from V and 3 bases from J, with 12 bases between. This CDR3 is 15 amino acids long. The CDR3 DNA sequence: TGTGCCAGCAGCTTAGAATCAGGGAGCCACTACGAGCAGTACTTC. Its translation: CASSLESGSHYEQYF.

This clonotype was seen repeatedly, ten times or more. This chain links TRBV20-1 with TRBJ1-3; D possibly corresponds to TRBD1 (5 bases). CDR1 DFQATT and CDR2 SNEGSKA come from the germline V gene (reference sequence). The CDR3 loop spans 12 amino acids. The V end lost 0 bases, the J end lost 7 bases, and 7 bases lay between the germline ends. CDR3 sequence reads: CSARDEGNTIYF. The CDR3 DNA sequence: TGCAGTGCTAGAGATGAGGGGAACACCATATATTTT.

This clonotype came up many times. CDR3 DNA sequence: TGTGCCAGCAGCCCGGGGACAGGGGAATCTGGCTACACCTTC. Protein: CASSPGTGESGYTF. The gene calls are TRBV7-9 and TRBJ1-2, with 10 bases that match TRBD1. Germline V lookup: CDR1 SEHNR, CDR2 FQNEAQ (reference sequence). This CDR3 region has 14 residues. The junction had 7 bases not matched to a gene; V was cut back by 5 bases and J by 7 bases.

This clonotype was recorded many times. V and J are TRBV7-9 and TRBJ1-5, with 7 bases that match TRBD1. This CDR3 is built from 14 residues. With V trimmed by 7 bases and J by 3 bases, 6 bases remained unmatched. Per germline, CDR1 SEHNR and CDR2 FQNEAQ (reference sequence). The CDR3 region is CASTQTGNNQPQHF. The CDR3 nucleotides read TGTGCCAGCACCCAGACAGGGAACAATCAGCCCCAGCATTTT.

This clonotype showed up many times. This chain links TRBV20-1 with TRBJ2-5; TRBD2 aligns across 7 bases. CDR1 is DFQATT, CDR2 SNEGSKA, per germline (reference sequence). CDR3 size: 15 residues. Germline trimming cut 8 bases from V and 3 bases from J; bases unmatched to any gene: 15. The CDR3 bases are TGCAGTCCCACTGGTGGGGGGGGTGCAGAAGAGACCCAGTACTTC. Amino acids: CSPTGGGGAEETQYF.

This clonotype was seen ten or more times. The chain is built from TRBV7-2 and TRBJ2-6; D unclear. Germline V gives CDR1 SGHTA, CDR2 FQGNSA. CDR3 length: 16 residues. V was clipped by 4 bases and J by 0 bases, with 10 bases between them. The CDR3: CASSWSVVSGANVLTF. In DNA, the CDR3 is TGTGCCAGCAGCTGGTCAGTTGTCTCTGGGGCCAACGTCCTGACTTTC.

The V call is TRBV19, the J call TRBJ1-5, with a possible D match to TRBD1 (6 bases). V was cut by 4 bases and J by 5 bases, with 15 bases left in between. The germline CDR1 and CDR2 sequences are LNHDA and SQIVND (reference sequence). This CDR3 is 15 amino acids long. The CDR3 DNA sequence: TGTGCCAGTAGTACAATAACCGGGGGGCATCAGCCCCAGCATTTT. Amino acids: CASSTITGGHQPQHF. Full variable domain (outside the CDR3, taken from reference TRBV19 and TRBJ1-5): DGGITQSPKYLFRKEGQNVTLSCEQNLNHDAMYWYRQDPGQGLRLIYYSQIVNDFQKGDIAEGYSVSREKKESFPLTVTSAQKNPTAFYLCASSTITGGHQPQHFGDGTRLSIL.

This clonotype was observed many times. The V call is TRBV28, the J call TRBJ1-2; tentative D call: TRBD1 (6 bases). Looked up from germline, CDR1 is MDHEN and CDR2 is SYDVKM. Trimming removed 2 bases at V and 5 bases at J, with 12 bases between. CDR3 length equals 14 residues. The CDR3 coding sequence is TGTGCCAGCAGTTTAGCGGCAGGGGATTATGGCTACACCTTC. The encoded protein is CASSLAAGDYGYTF.

CDR3 protein: CASSERVFSPGTGWYGYTF. The CDR3, as DNA: TGTGCCAGCAGTGAAAGGGTCTTCTCACCCGGGACAGGGTGGTATGGCTACACCTTC. The chain couples TRBV2 to TRBJ1-2, with 9 bases fitting TRBD1. This CDR3 spans 19 amino acids. J gave up 5 bases and V 2 bases, and 18 bases lay outside the gene matches. Germline V gives CDR1 SNHLY, CDR2 FYNNEI.

This clonotype was picked up many times. V is TRBV27 and J is TRBJ1-2; no firm D call. The germline V gene encodes CDR1 MNHEY and CDR2 SMNVEV (reference sequence). The V gene lost 6 bases and the J gene lost 9 bases, with 23 bases spanning the gap. This CDR3 contains 15 residues. The CDR3 here is CASSPRRSPGVSYTF. The CDR3 DNA sequence: TGTGCCAGCAGCCCCCGGAGGTCTCCCGGTGTGAGCTACACCTTC.

This clonotype was found many times. The chain links TRBV20-1 to TRBJ2-5; 9 bases agree with TRBD2. The V and J ends lost 3 bases and 0 bases, in that order; junction bases with no gene match: 5. This CDR3 region has 15 residues. CDR1 and CDR2 from the germline V gene are DFQATT and SNEGSKA (reference sequence). In DNA, the CDR3 is TGCAGTGCTAGGTCGGCGGGGGGGAACCAAGAGACCCAGTACTTC. Amino acids: CSARSAGGNQETQYF.

This clonotype showed up just a few times. The chain couples TRBV27 to TRBJ2-3; D perhaps matches TRBD1 (5 bases). CDR1 is MNHEY and CDR2 is SMNVEV in the germline V gene (reference sequence). This CDR3 spans 12 amino acids. The V and J ends lost 5 bases and 4 bases respectively, with 7 bases between them. The CDR3 sequence is CASSSRADTQYF. For the CDR3, the DNA is TGTGCCAGCAGTAGCAGGGCAGATACGCAGTATTTT.

This clonotype has a handful of counts. The V and J genes are TRBV18 and TRBJ1-3, with D unresolved. The ends were cut back, 5 bases at V and 0 bases at J, with 14 bases in the middle. The CDR3 loop spans 16 amino acids. Germline V CDR1 and CDR2: KGHSH, LQKENI. The CDR3 reads CASSLVRGNSGNTIYF. The CDR3 region has the DNA TGTGCCAGCTCATTGGTCCGGGGAAACTCTGGAAACACCATATATTTT.

Concerning this clonotype: This may be a read error, as it is one base from a much larger clone. The chain carries TRBV20-1 and TRBJ1-5; D unresolved. CDR1 and CDR2 (germline): DFQATT, SNEGSKA (reference sequence). The CDR3 totals 13 residues. Trimming shortened V by 1 base and J by 7 bases, and 11 bases separated the two germline ends. The CDR3 loop reads CSARGRGKQPQHF. CDR3 DNA: TGCAGTGCTAGAGGACGCGGAAAACAGCCCCAGCATTTT.

In this sample, this clonotype turned up many times. CDR3 coding DNA: TGTGCCAGCAGCGTAACAGGGGTCGAGCAGTACTTC. Protein product: CASSVTGVEQYF. J is TRBJ2-7 and V is TRBV7-2; 7 positions agree with TRBD1. This CDR3 comprises 12 residues. V lost 5 bases, J lost 6 bases, and 4 bases stayed unmatched. In germline, CDR1 is SGHTA, CDR2 FQGNSA.

This clonotype has more than one count but fewer than ten. A much larger clonotype is one base distant, so this may be a read error. The chain combines TRBV5-1 with TRBJ2-2, with D possibly TRBD2 on 6 matching bases. This CDR3 is built from 14 residues. Trimming took off 7 bases at V and 3 bases at J, with 13 bases between the two ends. The germline CDR1 and CDR2 sequences are SGHRS and YFSETQ. CDR3 sequence (DNA): TGCGCCAGCGAGGAGGGGAAGTACACCGGGGAGCTGTTTTTT. Its translation: CASEEGKYTGELFF.

This clonotype was counted between two and nine times. The chain is built from TRBV20-1 and TRBJ1-2, with 8 bases matching TRBD1. CDR1 is DFQATT, CDR2 SNEGSKA, per germline (reference sequence). This CDR3 is 12 amino acids long. Trimming cost V 6 bases and J 8 bases; bases outside gene matches: 8. The CDR3 loop reads CSASPDREGYTF. CDR3 nucleotides: TGCAGTGCCTCACCGGACAGGGAGGGCTACACCTTC.